These 29 T cell receptor beta chains came from one sample sequenced in a study of blood T cells in healthy people across ages. With a J-beta primer mix and a sample-barcoded 5' primer, a second PCR ran about 6 to 11 cycles. TCRdb passed the 5' RACE reads through MiXCR, listing each CDR3 protein once. The sample lists 700,000 or so distinct CDR3 sequences; around a fifth were seen once. The sequenced material came from blood. These TCRs come from a man aged 65 to 79 in good health.

The chain is built from TRBV27 and TRBJ2-4; a weak D match, TRBD2 (5 bases). V was cut by 5 bases and J by 2 bases, with 13 bases left in between. Germline V lookup: CDR1 MNHEY, CDR2 SMNVEV (reference sequence). The CDR3 sequence is 15 residues long. This chain's CDR3 is CASSPRTLTKNIQYF. CDR3 sequence (DNA): TGTGCCAGCAGTCCACGGACTCTCACCAAAAACATTCAGTACTTC.

The V call is TRBV20-1, the J call TRBJ2-7; TRBD1 aligns across 7 bases. The assigned J gene may be wrong: the sequence end matches TRBJ2-5 better. Germline V lookup: CDR1 DFQATT, CDR2 SNEGSKA (reference sequence). The CDR3 is 14 residues long. The DNA of the CDR3 is TGCAGTGCCAGGAACAGGGGCGCACAAGAGACCCAGTACTTC. This translates into CSARNRGAQETQYF.

Only a few counts were recorded for this clonotype. This chain connects TRBV5-5 to TRBJ2-2; 9 nucleotides align to TRBD2. Losses at the gene ends were 4 bases for V and 0 bases for J; bases not matched to a gene: 10. This CDR3 is built from 18 residues. Germline V lookup: CDR1 SGHKS, CDR2 YYEKEE (reference sequence). The chain's CDR3 is CASSLGLAGAPNTGELFF. In DNA form, the CDR3 reads TGTGCCAGCAGCCTCGGTTTAGCGGGGGCCCCGAACACCGGGGAGCTGTTTTTT. Full variable domain (missing parts from reference TRBV5-5 and TRBJ2-2): DAGVTQSPTHLIKTRGQQVTLRCSPISGHKSVSWYQQVLGQGPQFIFQYYEKEERGRGNFPDRFSARQFPNYSSELNVNALLLGDSALYLCASSLGLAGAPNTGELFFGEGSRLTVL.

This clonotype appeared many times. The chain uses TRBV5-1 and TRBJ2-1; D ambiguous. This CDR3 region has 15 residues. Germline loops: CDR1 SGHRS, CDR2 YFSETQ. V was clipped by 1 base and J by 7 bases, with 15 bases between them. CDR3 DNA: TGCGCCAGCAGCTTGCCGAGGAACATTGGGAATGAGCAGTTCTTC. This gives the protein CASSLPRNIGNEQFF.

This CDR3 is CASSPQSGAGVDTQYF. CDR3 in DNA: TGTGCCAGCAGCCCACAATCGGGGGCAGGTGTCGATACGCAGTATTTT. V and J are TRBV7-2 and TRBJ2-3; D assignment may be TRBD1 or TRBD2 (6 bases each). This CDR3 has 16 amino acids. The germline gives CDR1 SGHTA, CDR2 FQGNSA. V was pared by 5 bases and J by 6 bases, with 21 bases between.

Comment on this clonotype: One end of the junction is discordant with germline, which a read error may explain. The rearrangement uses TRBV6-5 and TRBJ1-5; no definite D call. CDR1 and CDR2 from the germline V gene are MNHEY and SVGAGI. This CDR3 is built from 12 residues. The chain's CDR3 is CTSSTANQPQHF. The CDR3 coding sequence is TGTACCAGCAGTACCGCTAATCAGCCCCAGCATTTT.

The chain employs TRBV27 and TRBJ1-1; 7 bases match TRBD1. The CDR3 loop spans 14 amino acids. Germline loops: CDR1 MNHEY, CDR2 SMNVEV (reference sequence). The V segment lost 0 bases and the J segment 8 bases; nucleotides outside the gene matches: 6. In DNA, the CDR3 is TGTGCCAGCAGTTTATCACGCATCAGGGGGGAAGCTTTCTTT. This codes for CASSLSRIRGEAFF.

The V and J genes are TRBV6-5 and TRBJ2-4; D remains unclear. CDR1 MNHEY and CDR2 SVGAGI come from the germline V gene. The germline V and J ends were trimmed by 6 bases and 7 bases, with 16 bases remaining between them. This CDR3 spans 14 amino acids. The CDR3 reads CASRSVGFPNIQYF. The CDR3 DNA follows: TGTGCCAGCAGGTCCGTGGGGTTTCCGAACATTCAGTACTTC.

The chain joins TRBV2 to TRBJ2-4; 8 bases match TRBD2. This CDR3 region has 13 residues. Trimming took 11 bases from V and 5 from J; bases not matched to a gene: 8. Germline V gene data show CDR1 as SNHLY and CDR2 as FYNNEI. The CDR3 protein is CACEIGGENIQYF. In nucleotides, the CDR3 is TGTGCCTGCGAGATCGGGGGGGAAAACATTCAGTACTTC.

This chain uses TRBV7-2 with TRBJ2-3; unclear D gene. This CDR3 is 16 amino acids long. Trimming cost V 1 base and J 1 base, with 12 bases left between them. CDR1 is SGHTA, CDR2 FQGNSA, per germline. Written as DNA, the CDR3 is TGTGCCAGCAGCTTAGGCGCGCCCGAACGCACAGATACGCAGTATTTT. This sequence encodes CASSLGAPERTDTQYF.

A note on this clonotype: One end of the junction does not line up with germline, which may come from a read error. The J gene is TRBJ2-1, the V gene TRBV5-1; D not certain. The CDR3 consists of 14 residues. Germline-derived CDR1 and CDR2 are SGHRS and YFSETQ. CDR3 amino acids: CASGLGRSNNEQFF. In nucleotides, the CDR3 is TGCGCCAGCGGCTTGGGTCGATCCAACAATGAGCAGTTCTTC.

The genes are TRBV2 and TRBJ1-3, with D uncertain. The V end lost 2 bases, the J end lost 0 bases, and 5 bases lay between the germline ends. CDR1 SNHLY and CDR2 FYNNEI come from the germline V gene. CDR3 length: 14 residues. The CDR3 nucleotides read TGTGCCAGCAGTGAAAGGGACTCTGGAAACACCATATATTTT. It specifies CASSERDSGNTIYF.

The CDR3 is CASSLGLVGQFF. In nucleotides, the CDR3 is TGTGCCAGCAGCTTAGGTCTAGTTGGGCAGTTCTTC. V gene TRBV7-2 combines with J gene TRBJ2-5; D remains unclear. With the DNA end fitting TRBJ2-1 better, the J assignment may be wrong. The CDR3 loop spans 12 amino acids. CDR1 is SGHTA and CDR2 is FQGNSA in the germline V gene.

This clonotype was detected only a few times. V is TRBV5-1 and J is TRBJ1-2, with TRBD1 identical over 7 bases. CDR1 and CDR2 (germline): SGHRS, YFSETQ. The V and J ends lost 0 bases and 6 bases, in that order; junction bases with no gene match: 5. CDR3 length: 14 residues. CDR3 sequence: CASSLAQGLDGYTF. DNA of the CDR3: TGCGCCAGCAGCTTGGCACAGGGGTTGGATGGCTACACCTTC.

This chain's CDR3 is CASSQGEGGSYEQYF. The CDR3 nucleotides read TGTGCCAGCAGCCAAGGAGAAGGGGGCTCCTACGAGCAGTACTTC. The chain uses TRBV4-2 and TRBJ2-7; possibly TRBD1 for D (6 bases). CDR1 and CDR2 (germline): LGHNA, YNFKEQ. Deletions cut 1 base from V and 0 bases from J, with 10 bases between. The CDR3 length is 15 residues.

This chain connects TRBV6-5 to TRBJ2-5; TRBD2 aligns across 13 bases. CDR1 and CDR2 from the germline V gene are MNHEY and SVGAGI. Trimming at V came to 10 bases and at J to 3 bases, leaving 8 bases not matched to a gene. The CDR3 runs to 15 residues. CDR3 amino acids: CANRVGTSGKETQYF. CDR3 nucleotides: TGTGCCAACAGAGTCGGGACTAGCGGGAAAGAGACCCAGTACTTC.

V and J are TRBV4-1 and TRBJ2-1; possibly TRBD1 for D (6 bases). Germline V gene data show CDR1 as MGHRA and CDR2 as YSYEKL. V was cut by 0 bases and J by 5 bases, with 14 bases left in between. The CDR3 has 16 amino acids. The CDR3 DNA sequence: TGCGCCAGCAGCCAAGAAGTCGGACAGAGTCACAATGAGCAGTTCTTC. Translation gives CASSQEVGQSHNEQFF.

This clonotype was counted between two and nine times. The chain uses TRBV3-1 and TRBJ2-5; the D gene is possibly TRBD1 (6 bases). Trimming removed 4 bases from V and 4 bases from J, with 19 bases in between. CDR1 and CDR2 from the germline V gene are LGHDT and YNNKEL (reference sequence). CDR3 length: 16 residues. CDR3 loop: CASSPYGDLGGETQYF. CDR3 nucleotides: TGTGCCAGCAGCCCCTACGGGGACCTAGGGGGAGAGACCCAGTACTTC.

Concerning this clonotype: One end of the junction fails to match germline, which may point to a read error. The rearrangement uses TRBV5-5 and TRBJ2-1; 10 bases line up with TRBD1. The assigned J gene may be wrong: the sequence end matches TRBJ2-7 better. The CDR3 sequence is 15 residues long. Germline loops: CDR1 SGHKS, CDR2 YYEKEE (reference sequence). CDR3: CASSRAGQGNYGQYF. The CDR3, as DNA: TGTGCCAGCAGTCGGGCGGGACAGGGGAACTACGGGCAGTACTTC.

This clonotype has ten or more counts. V and J are TRBV11-3 and TRBJ2-3; D possibly corresponds to TRBD1 (5 bases). V lost 5 bases and J lost 8, with 17 bases in between. The CDR3 loop spans 14 amino acids. CDR1 is SGHNT and CDR2 is YENEEA in the germline V gene. The CDR3 spells CASSPTISQGTQYF. CDR3 sequence (DNA): TGTGCCAGCAGCCCAACCATCTCTCAGGGTACGCAGTATTTT.

The table lists this clonotype with a few counts. V is TRBV20-1 and J is TRBJ2-1; tentative D call: TRBD1 (5 bases). The length of the CDR3 is 15 residues. Between the trimmed V and J ends, which lost 6 bases and 5 bases, there was a span of 20 bases. Germline CDR1 is DFQATT and CDR2 is SNEGSKA (reference sequence). The CDR3 nucleotides read TGCAGTGCCAGGGTTGGAGTCATTCAGGACAATGAGCAGTTCTTC. It is translated as CSARVGVIQDNEQFF.

J is TRBJ1-2 and V is TRBV29-1; possible D gene TRBD1, 5 bases. This CDR3 is built from 11 residues. Germline CDR1 SQVTM, CDR2 ANQGSEA. Trimming took off 8 bases at V and 8 bases at J, with 15 bases between the two ends. This chain's CDR3 is CSSSMGVGYTF. The CDR3 nucleotides are TGCAGCTCGAGCATGGGGGTCGGCTACACCTTC.

This clonotype was found a few times. This rearrangement joins TRBV5-6 to TRBJ2-1; D gene ambiguous. CDR1 and CDR2 (germline): SGHDT, YYEEEE. With 3 bases removed from V and 5 bases from J, the gap between germline ends came to 6 bases. The CDR3 runs 12 residues. The CDR3 nucleotides read TGTGCCAGCAGCTCCACCAACAATGAGCAGTTCTTC. Protein sequence: CASSSTNNEQFF.

The genes are TRBV14 and TRBJ2-7, with 8 bases that match TRBD2. The CDR3 extends over 16 amino acids. J was trimmed by 7 bases and V by 3 bases; bases with no gene match: 14. The germline V gene encodes CDR1 SGHDN and CDR2 FVKESK. In DNA, the CDR3 is TGTGCCAGCAGCCACCCTCACCCGGGGGGGTCTAGGGAGCAGTACTTC. It encodes CASSHPHPGGSREQYF.

This clonotype was seen more than once but under ten times. The CDR3 loop reads CASSPIKFYRQSGDQETQYF. The CDR3 region has the DNA TGTGCCAGCAGTCCGATAAAGTTCTACAGACAGAGCGGGGACCAAGAGACCCAGTACTTC. This rearrangement joins TRBV27 to TRBJ2-5, with TRBD2 matching 7 bases. Unmatched junction bases numbered 21, after V lost 5 bases and J lost 0 bases. The CDR3 runs to 20 residues. Looked up from germline, CDR1 is MNHEY and CDR2 is SMNVEV (reference sequence).

This clonotype was seen more than once but under ten times. V usage is TRBV27 and J usage is TRBJ1-4, with D perhaps matching TRBD1 (6 bases). V was shortened by 8 bases and J by 6 bases, with 16 bases between the two germline ends. Germline CDR1 and CDR2: MNHEY and SMNVEV (reference sequence). This CDR3 has 14 amino acids. The CDR3 DNA follows: TGTGCCAGCGGCGAGACAGGATGGGATGAAAAACTGTTTTTT. Translated, it gives CASGETGWDEKLFF.

This clonotype was found a few times. The rearrangement links TRBV6-5 to TRBJ2-2; no firm D call. V was cut by 6 bases and J by 1 base, with 15 bases left in between. CDR1 is MNHEY, CDR2 SVGAGI, per germline. This CDR3 has 16 residues. The CDR3 DNA sequence: TGTGCCAGCAGCCACAGACGCCCCGGGAACACCGGGGAGCTGTTTTTT. This gives the protein CASSHRRPGNTGELFF.

The rearrangement links TRBV7-8 to TRBJ2-7; D is undetermined. The better agreement between TRBJ2-1 and the DNA end casts doubt on the J call. CDR1 is SGHVS and CDR2 is FQNEAQ in the germline V gene. The CDR3 length is 13 residues. CDR3 sequence reads: CASSPNYLSEQFF. CDR3 bases: TGTGCCAGCAGTCCAAACTACCTAAGTGAGCAGTTCTTC.

The rearrangement joins TRBV20-1 to TRBJ2-1; possible D gene TRBD1, 6 bases. The CDR3 spans 15 residues. Germline V gene lookup returns CDR1 DFQATT and CDR2 SNEGSKA (reference sequence). V was pared by 0 bases and J by 4 bases, with 13 bases between. CDR3 loop: CSARDLGHSYNEQFF. DNA for the CDR3: TGCAGTGCTAGAGATCTGGGACATAGTTACAATGAGCAGTTCTTC.